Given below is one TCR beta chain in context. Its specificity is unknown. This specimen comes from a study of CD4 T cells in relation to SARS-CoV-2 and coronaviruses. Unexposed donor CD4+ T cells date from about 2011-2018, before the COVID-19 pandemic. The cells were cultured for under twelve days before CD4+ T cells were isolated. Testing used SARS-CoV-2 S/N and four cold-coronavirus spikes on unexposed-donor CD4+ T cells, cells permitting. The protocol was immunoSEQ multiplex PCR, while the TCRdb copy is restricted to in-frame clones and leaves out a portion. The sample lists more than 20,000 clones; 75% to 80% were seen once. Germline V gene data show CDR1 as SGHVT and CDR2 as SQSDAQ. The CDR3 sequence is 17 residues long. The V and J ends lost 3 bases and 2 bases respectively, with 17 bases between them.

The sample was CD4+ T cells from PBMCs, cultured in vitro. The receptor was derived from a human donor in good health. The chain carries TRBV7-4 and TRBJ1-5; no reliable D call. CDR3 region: CASSFCSEGHGNQPQHF. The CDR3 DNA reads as TGTGCCAGCAGCTTCTGTTCAGAGGGCCATGGCAATCAGCCCCAGCATTTT.